A single sample gave rise to the 7 T cell receptor beta chains below, sequenced in a study of regulatory T cells in long-lasting Graves disease. Relying on iRepertoire HTBI primers and Arm-PCR of CDR3 regions, the team built TCR beta libraries. TCRdb re-called the multiplex PCR reads through MiXCR, storing one row per CDR3 protein. The sample lists a few hundred thousand distinct CDR3 sequences, around a fifth occurring once. The sample's time point: persistent/refractory GD, antithyroid drugs over 5 years with positive TRAb. Scientists built the TCR library using RNA that was extracted from PBMCs. The sample consisted of peripheral blood mononuclear cells (PBMCs), taken when the disease was refractory, from a patient treated with antithyroid drugs. All receptors derive from a female donor with Graves disease.

J is TRBJ1-2 and V is TRBV5-6; D unresolved. CDR1 and CDR2 from the germline V gene are SGHDT and YYEEEE. The ends were cut back, 3 bases at V and 4 bases at J, with 7 bases in the middle. This CDR3 region has 12 residues. As DNA, the CDR3 is TGTGCCAGCAGCTCGCGGTTCTATGGCTACACCTTC. It yields the protein CASSSRFYGYTF.

The J gene is TRBJ2-7, the V gene TRBV5-1; D may be TRBD2 (5 bases). The germline V and J ends were trimmed by 4 bases and 3 bases, with 11 bases remaining between them. Germline V gene lookup returns CDR1 SGHRS and CDR2 YFSETQ. This CDR3 has 13 residues. The CDR3 region has the DNA TGCGCCAGCAGCCGCGACGGGAACTACGAGCAGTACTTC. Translated: CASSRDGNYEQYF.

This clonotype occurred many times. This chain joins TRBV28 and TRBJ2-7; D remains unclear. With 7 bases removed from V and 0 bases from J, the gap between germline ends came to 13 bases. The CDR3 covers 14 residues. Per the germline V gene, CDR1 is MDHEN and CDR2 is SYDVKM. CDR3 nucleotides: TGTGCCAGCACCCCTACCGGTTTCTCCTACGAGCAGTACTTC. Amino acids: CASTPTGFSYEQYF.

This clonotype was recorded many times. The genes are TRBV7-6 and TRBJ2-2; the match to TRBD1 covers 8 bases. The CDR3 runs 15 residues. Germline lookup yields CDR1 SGHVS and CDR2 FNYEAQ. V lost 5 bases, J lost 5 bases, and 7 bases stayed unmatched. Here the CDR3 reads CASSPGTGGTGELFF. For the CDR3, the DNA is TGTGCCAGCAGCCCCGGGACAGGCGGGACCGGGGAGCTGTTTTTT.

The chain recombines TRBV30 with TRBJ1-1; no firm D call. CDR1 is GTSNPN and CDR2 is SVGIG in the germline V gene (reference sequence). The V end was cut by 3 bases, the J end by 1 base, with 3 bases between. The CDR3 runs to 11 residues. The CDR3 bases are TGTGCCTGGAGAGGGAACACTGAAGCTTTCTTT. As protein: CAWRGNTEAFF.

This clonotype was picked up a small number of times. This chain connects TRBV19 to TRBJ2-7, with TRBD1 identical over 8 bases. The CDR3 contains 15 residues. V gave up 5 bases and J gave up 5 bases; unmatched junction bases: 11. CDR1 is LNHDA, CDR2 SQIVND, per germline (reference sequence). The CDR3 nucleotides are TGTGCCAGTAGTCCTCCGGGACAGGAGAAACACGAGCAGTACTTC. It is translated as CASSPPGQEKHEQYF.

Worth noting for this clonotype: A much larger clone differs by one base, so this may be a read error. V usage is TRBV27 and J usage is TRBJ2-7; 9 nucleotides line up with TRBD1. The CDR3 totals 17 residues. Germline CDR1 and CDR2: MNHEY and SMNVEV (reference sequence). CDR3 bases: TGTCCCAGCAGTCCCCAAGTTGTCGCGGGACAGGGCTACGAGCAGTACTTC. The encoded protein is CPSSPQVVAGQGYEQYF.